This TCR beta chain was retrieved from a study of blood T cell repertoires in COVID-19. About the study: Samples came from the United States, Italy and Spain, spanning acute and convalescent COVID-19.

Profiling relied on immunoSEQ multiplex PCR, and the TCRdb table lists in-frame clones only, not all of them. Seen here are about 130,000 clones, roughly 84% observed once, and the top ten hold roughly 15%. This CDR3 has 19 amino acids. This receptor was taken from a woman of 80 years or more with acute or convalescent COVID-19. The sequencing sample was made of peripheral blood. V and J are TRBV21-1 and TRBJ1-2. TRBV21-1 is a known pseudogene. The chain's CDR3 is CASSPEGSGRGGRSYGYTF. CDR3 nucleotides: TGTGCCAGCAGCCCCGAGGGGTCTGGCCGGGGAGGGCGAAGCTATGGCTACACCTTC.